The next 3 T cell receptor beta chains were all read from a single sample in a study of beta chain features in type 1 diabetes. Whole-study results and caveats: All four CD4+ subsets from Type 1 diabetes patients carried moderately but significantly shorter TCRB CDR3s.

The investigators reverse transcribed all of the isolated RNA, so they sequenced expressed TCRB transcripts. Sequencing was performed with immunoSEQ multiplex PCR; in TCRdb, only in-frame clones are kept and a portion is missing. Of around 300,000 clones listed, approximately 16% are singletons. No antigen is known for these receptors. Sequencing input: naive CD4+ T cells from blood. The receptor source for this set is a man aged 18 to 29 with type 1 diabetes.

This clone was counted only a few times. The V gene is TRBV29-1, the J gene TRBJ2-5, with D unclear. Deletions cut 5 bases from V and 1 base from J, with 8 bases between. Per germline, CDR1 SQVTM and CDR2 ANQGSEA. This CDR3 is 12 amino acids long. The CDR3 nucleotides read TGCAGCGTTAGGTACAGCCAAGAGACCCAGTACTTC. Encoded protein: CSVRYSQETQYF.

The genes are TRBV6-5 and TRBJ1-2; TRBD1 might be the D (5 bases). Trimming took 0 bases from V and 8 from J, leaving 13 bases between them. The CDR3 length is 14 residues. Per the germline V gene, CDR1 is MNHEY and CDR2 is SVGAGI. The CDR3 protein is CASSYSGGAGGYTF. The CDR3 DNA is TGTGCCAGCAGTTACTCAGGCGGGGCTGGAGGCTACACCTTC.

Only one count was recorded for this clone. V gene TRBV6-6 combines with J gene TRBJ2-7; no clear D. Germline V gene sequence: CDR1 MNHNY, CDR2 SVGAGI (reference sequence). The CDR3 loop spans 14 amino acids. Trimming shortened V by 6 bases and J by 3 bases, and 15 bases separated the two germline ends. For the CDR3, the DNA is TGTGCCAGCAGGCGCCTGATAGGAGTCTACGAGCAGTACTTC. Its protein is CASRRLIGVYEQYF.